This passage covers 4 T cell receptor beta chains from one sample sequenced in a study of CD8 T cells in Susac syndrome. RNA in amounts of roughly 0.45 to 1 ug was reverse transcribed with random hexamers. Each CDR3 protein gets one entry after TCRdb re-called the immunoSEQ multiplex PCR reads with MiXCR. The sample records about 180,000 distinct CDR3 sequences, 90% to 96% being singletons. Specimen: CD4+ T cells from PBMCs. These receptors came from a human donor with multiple sclerosis.

The V gene is TRBV30, the J gene TRBJ1-1; no definite D call. The CDR3 is made up of 14 amino acids. Per the germline V gene, CDR1 is GTSNPN and CDR2 is SVGIG (reference sequence). Trimming took off 2 bases at V and 1 base at J, with 11 bases between the two ends. The CDR3 loop reads CAWSPIMKNTEAFF. The CDR3 DNA sequence: TGTGCCTGGAGTCCTATTATGAAGAACACTGAAGCTTTCTTT.

This clonotype was found once. The CDR3 DNA is TGTGCCAGCAGCATCCAGGTTGGGACTGAAGCTTTCTTT. Encoded protein: CASSIQVGTEAFF. The chain employs TRBV7-9 and TRBJ1-1, with no clear D. The V gene's germline CDR1 is SEHNR and CDR2 FQNEAQ (reference sequence). The V gene lost 5 bases and the J gene lost 5 bases, with 12 bases spanning the gap. The CDR3 has 13 amino acids.

The V call is TRBV6-6, the J call TRBJ2-7, with D hard to call. This CDR3 region has 15 residues. Trimming left V 2 bases short and J 0 bases short, with 11 bases between. CDR1 is MNHNY and CDR2 is SVGAGI in the germline V gene (reference sequence). The CDR3 DNA follows: TGTGCCAGCAGTTACGATGCCCAGGCCTCCTACGAGCAGTACTTC. Residues: CASSYDAQASYEQYF.

This clonotype was counted a single time. The rearrangement uses TRBV3-1 and TRBJ2-5; 10 positions match TRBD2. J gave up 14 bases and V 5 bases, and 11 bases lay outside the gene matches. CDR1 and CDR2 from the germline V gene are LGHDT and YNNKEL (reference sequence). CDR3 length equals 13 residues. The CDR3 region is CASSSRVSGGQYF. DNA for the CDR3: TGTGCCAGCAGCTCTCGGGTTAGCGGGGGGCAATACTTC.